This note documents a single T cell receptor beta chain sequence. Assay used: immunoSEQ multiplex PCR; TCRdb lists only in-frame clones, some missing. The repertoire has hundreds of thousands of clones, 80% to 95% of them found once; the top ten carry around 24%. Terminally differentiated effector memory CD45RA+ cells were excluded from the naive CD8 cells, which were CD45RO-negative and positively selected for CCR7. This entry belongs to a study of shared clonotypes between healthy human individuals. The CDR3 spans 14 residues. Germline CDR1 MGHRA, CDR2 YSYEKL. V lost 0 bases to trimming and J lost 7 bases, with 13 bases between them.

Sequenced material: naive CD8+ T cells sorted from blood. The source is a young man in good health. The J gene is TRBJ2-7, the V gene TRBV4-1; D ambiguous. The CDR3 reads CASSQDLRVGEQYF. The CDR3 DNA follows: TGCGCCAGCAGCCAAGATCTTCGGGTGGGTGAGCAGTACTTC.